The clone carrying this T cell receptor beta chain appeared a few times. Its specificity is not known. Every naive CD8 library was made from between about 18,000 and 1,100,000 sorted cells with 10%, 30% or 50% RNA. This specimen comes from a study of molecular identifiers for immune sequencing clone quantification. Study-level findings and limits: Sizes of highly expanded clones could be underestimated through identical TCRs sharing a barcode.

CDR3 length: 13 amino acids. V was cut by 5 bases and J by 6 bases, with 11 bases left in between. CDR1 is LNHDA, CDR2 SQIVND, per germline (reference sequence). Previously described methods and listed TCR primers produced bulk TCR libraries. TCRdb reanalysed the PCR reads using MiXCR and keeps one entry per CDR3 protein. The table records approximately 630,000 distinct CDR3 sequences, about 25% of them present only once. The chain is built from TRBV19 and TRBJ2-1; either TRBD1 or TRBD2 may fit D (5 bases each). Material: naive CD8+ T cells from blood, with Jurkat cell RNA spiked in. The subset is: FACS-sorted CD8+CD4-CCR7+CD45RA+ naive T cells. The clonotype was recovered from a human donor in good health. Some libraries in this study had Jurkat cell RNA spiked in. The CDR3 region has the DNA TGTGCCAGTAGTGGGGGTAGCATCAATGAGCAGTTCTTC. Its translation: CASSGGSINEQFF.